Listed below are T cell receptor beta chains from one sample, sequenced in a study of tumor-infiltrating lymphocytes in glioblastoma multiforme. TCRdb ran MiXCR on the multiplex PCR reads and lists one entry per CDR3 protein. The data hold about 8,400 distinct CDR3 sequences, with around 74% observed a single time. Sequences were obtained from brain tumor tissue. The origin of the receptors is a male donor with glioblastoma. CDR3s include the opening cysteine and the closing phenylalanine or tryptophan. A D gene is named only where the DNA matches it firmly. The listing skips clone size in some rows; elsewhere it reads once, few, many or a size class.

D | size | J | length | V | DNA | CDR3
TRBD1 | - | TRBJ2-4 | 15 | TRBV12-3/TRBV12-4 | TGTGCCAGCAGCTACCGACAGGGGTCGGAAAACATTCAGTACTTC | CASSYRQGSENIQYF
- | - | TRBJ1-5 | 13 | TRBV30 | TGTGCCTGGAGCTTAGATAGCAATCAGCCTCAGCATTTT | CAWSLDSNQPQHF
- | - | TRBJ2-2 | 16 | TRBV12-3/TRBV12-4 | TGTGCCAGCAGAGGCACGGGACAGTCAAACACCCGGGAGATGTTTTTT | CASRGTGQSNTREMFF
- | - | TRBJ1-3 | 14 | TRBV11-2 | TGTGCCAGCAACCGGTCCAGGGAGATGAACACCATATATTTT | CASNRSREMNTIYF
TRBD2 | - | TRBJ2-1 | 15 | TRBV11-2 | TGTGTCGGCAGCTATGGGGCTAGCGGGTTAAATGAGCAGTTCTTC | CVGSYGASGLNEQFF
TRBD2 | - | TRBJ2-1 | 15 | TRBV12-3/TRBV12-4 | TGTGCCAGCAGCTTTTTGCGGGAGTGGAACAGTGATCAGTTCTTC | CASSFLREWNSDQFF
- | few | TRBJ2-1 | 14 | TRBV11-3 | TGTGCCAGCAGCCCCCGTAACTCCTACAATGAGCAGTTCTTC | CASSPRNSYNEQFF
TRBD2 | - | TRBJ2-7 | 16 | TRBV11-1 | TGTGCCAGCGGCTTACAAACGGGAGGGCCGGCCTACGAGCAGTACTTC | CASGLQTGGPAYEQYF
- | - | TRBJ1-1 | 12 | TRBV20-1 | TGCAGTGCCCTTGGTTGGTACACTGAAGCTTTCTTT | CSALGWYTEAFF
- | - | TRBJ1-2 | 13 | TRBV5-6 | TGTGCCAGCAGATTGGGGGGGTCCTATGGCTACACCTTC | CASRLGGSYGYTF
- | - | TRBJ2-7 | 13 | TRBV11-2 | TGTGCCAGCAGCTTAGATTTGGTGCATGAGCAGTACTTC | CASSLDLVHEQYF
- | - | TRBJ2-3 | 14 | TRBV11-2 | TGTGCCAGCAGCTTACAGCGGGTTCAAGATACGCAGTATTTT | CASSLQRVQDTQYF
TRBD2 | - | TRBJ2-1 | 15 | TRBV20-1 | TGCAGTGCTGGATCAAGCGGGAAGGGAAACAATGAGCAGTTCTTC | CSAGSSGKGNNEQFF
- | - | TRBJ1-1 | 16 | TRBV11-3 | TGTGCCAGCAGCTTCAAGGGTGCCGGGCAGAACACTGAAGCCTTCTTT | CASSFKGAGQNTEAFF
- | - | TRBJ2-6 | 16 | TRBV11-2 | TGTGCCAGCAGCTTAGGGGGTAGCTCTGGGGCCAACGTCCTGACTTTC | CASSLGGSSGANVLTF
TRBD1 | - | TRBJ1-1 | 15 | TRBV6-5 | TGTGCCAGCAGACACTCCTTACAGGGGAGAACTGAAGCTTTCTTT | CASRHSLQGRTEAFF
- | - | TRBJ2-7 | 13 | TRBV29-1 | TGCAGCGTTGGGGGGCGGCAGGGGGGCAAGCAGTACTTC | CSVGGRQGGKQYF
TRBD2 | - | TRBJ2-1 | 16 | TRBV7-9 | TGTGCCAGCAGCTTAGGACTAGCGGGAAACTTCGATGAGCAGTTCTTC | CASSLGLAGNFDEQFF
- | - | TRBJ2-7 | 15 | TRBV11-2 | TGTGCCAGCAGCCTGAGAGGGGGTCCCGGCGGTGAGGAGTACTTC | CASSLRGGPGGEEYF
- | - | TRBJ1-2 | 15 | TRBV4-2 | TGTGCAAGCAGCACCGCAAGGACCGTTGACTATGGCTACACCTTC | CASSTARTVDYGYTF
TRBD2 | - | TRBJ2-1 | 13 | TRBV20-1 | TGCAGTGCCCGCCCGGGACTAGGGGATGAGCAGTTCTTC | CSARPGLGDEQFF
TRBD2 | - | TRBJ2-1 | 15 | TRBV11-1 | TGTGCCAGCAGCTTGGGGAGAGCGGGAGGGCACGAGCAGTTCTTC | CASSLGRAGGHEQFF
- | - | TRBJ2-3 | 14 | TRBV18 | TGTCCCAGCTCACCACCAGTGAGGGCAGATGCGCAGTATTTT | CPSSPPVRADAQYF
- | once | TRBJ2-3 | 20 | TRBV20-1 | TGCAGTGCTAGTCGCCCCGGGCTAGCGCGAGGTCCGAGTAGCACAGATACGCAGTATTTT | CSASRPGLARGPSSTDTQYF